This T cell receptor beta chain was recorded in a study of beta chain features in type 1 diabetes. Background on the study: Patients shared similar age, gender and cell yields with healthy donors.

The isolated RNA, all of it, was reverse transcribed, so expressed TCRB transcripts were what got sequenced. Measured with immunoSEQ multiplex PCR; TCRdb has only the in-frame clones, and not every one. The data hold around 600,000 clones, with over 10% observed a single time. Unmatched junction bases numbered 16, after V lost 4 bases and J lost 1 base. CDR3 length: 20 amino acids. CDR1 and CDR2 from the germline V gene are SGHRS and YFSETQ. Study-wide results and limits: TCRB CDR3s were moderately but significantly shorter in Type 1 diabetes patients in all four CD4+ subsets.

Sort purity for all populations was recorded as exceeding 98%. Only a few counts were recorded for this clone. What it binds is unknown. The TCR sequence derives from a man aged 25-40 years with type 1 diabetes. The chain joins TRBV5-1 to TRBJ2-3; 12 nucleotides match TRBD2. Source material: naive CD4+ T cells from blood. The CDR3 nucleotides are TGCGCCAGCAGCGGAAGGACTAGCGGGGCCTTCTCAGCGCGCACAGATACGCAGTATTTT. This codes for CASSGRTSGAFSARTDTQYF. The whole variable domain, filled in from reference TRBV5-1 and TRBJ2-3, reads KAGVTQTPRYLIKTRGQQVTLSCSPISGHRSVSWYQQTPGQGLQFLFEYFSETQRNKGNFPGRFSGRQFSNSRSEMNVSTLELGDSALYLCASSGRTSGAFSARTDTQYFGPGTRLTVL.